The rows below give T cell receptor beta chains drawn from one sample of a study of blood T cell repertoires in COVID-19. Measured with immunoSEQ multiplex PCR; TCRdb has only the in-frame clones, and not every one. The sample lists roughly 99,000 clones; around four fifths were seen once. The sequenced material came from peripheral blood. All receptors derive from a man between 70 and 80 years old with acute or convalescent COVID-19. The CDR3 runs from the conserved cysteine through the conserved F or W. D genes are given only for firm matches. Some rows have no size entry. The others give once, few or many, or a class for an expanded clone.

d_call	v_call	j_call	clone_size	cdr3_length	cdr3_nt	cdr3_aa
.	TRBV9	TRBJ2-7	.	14	TGTGCCAGCAGCGTAGCTCCGGGGACCTACGAGCAGTACTTC	CASSVAPGTYEQYF
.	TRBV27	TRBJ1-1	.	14	TGTGCCAGCAGTTTATACTCGGGGATAGGTGAAGCTTTCTTT	CASSLYSGIGEAFF
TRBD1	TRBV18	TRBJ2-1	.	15	TGTGCCAGCTCACCGGACAGGGGGATCTACAATGAGCAGTTCTTC	CASSPDRGIYNEQFF
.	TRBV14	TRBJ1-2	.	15	TGTGCCAGCAGCCAAGTCGGGGGGACCGACTATGGCTACACCTTC	CASSQVGGTDYGYTF
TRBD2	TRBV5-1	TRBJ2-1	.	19	TGCGCCAGCAGCTTGGTCTCTAGCGGGGGGGCGAGTTTCATGAATGAGCAGTTCTTC	CASSLVSSGGASFMNEQFF
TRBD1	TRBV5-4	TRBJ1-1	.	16	TGTGCCAGCAGCTTAACAGGGGTGGGCGACGGGACTGAAGCTTTCTTT	CASSLTGVGDGTEAFF
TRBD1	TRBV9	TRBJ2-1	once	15	TGTGCCAGCAGCGTGGCGGGACAGGGGTACAATGAGCAGTTCTTC	CASSVAGQGYNEQFF
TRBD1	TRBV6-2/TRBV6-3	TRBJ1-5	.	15	TGTGCCAGCAGCCGCGGACAGGTACCCAATCAGCCCCAGCATTTT	CASSRGQVPNQPQHF
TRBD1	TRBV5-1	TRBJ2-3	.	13	TGCGCCAGCAGCATCGACAGGGTTGATACGCAGTATTTT	CASSIDRVDTQYF
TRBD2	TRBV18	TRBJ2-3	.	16	TGTGCCAGCTCACCATTCCGGGAGGTTAGCACAGATACGCAGTATTTT	CASSPFREVSTDTQYF
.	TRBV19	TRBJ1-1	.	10	TGTGCCAGCAATAACACTGAAGCTTTCTTT	CASNNTEAFF
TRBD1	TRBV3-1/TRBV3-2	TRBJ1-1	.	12	TGTGCCAGCGGACAGGGTCCCACTGAAGCTTTCTTT	CASGQGPTEAFF
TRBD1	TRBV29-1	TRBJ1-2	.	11	TGCAGCTCACAGGGGGCCGAAGGCTACACCTTC	CSSQGAEGYTF
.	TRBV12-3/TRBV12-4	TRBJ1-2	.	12	TGTGCCAGCAATCGTGACACCCTCGGCTACACCTTC	CASNRDTLGYTF
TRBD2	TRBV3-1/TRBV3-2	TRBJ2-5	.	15	TGTGCCAGCAGCCCACTCCAGCGGGGTGGAGAGACCCAGTACTTC	CASSPLQRGGETQYF
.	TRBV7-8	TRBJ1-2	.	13	TGTGCCAGCAGCTTTCCCGGGAACTATGGCTACACCTTC	CASSFPGNYGYTF
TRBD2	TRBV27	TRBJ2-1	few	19	TGTGCCAGCAGTGACCCGACTAGCGGGGGCCCAAGCTCCTACAATGAGCAGTTCTTC	CASSDPTSGGPSSYNEQFF
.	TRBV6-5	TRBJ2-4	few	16	TGTGCCAGCAGTTACTCCGCCCAAGCGGCCAAAAACATTCAGTACTTC	CASSYSAQAAKNIQYF
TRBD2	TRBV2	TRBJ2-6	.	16	TGTGCCAGCACCGGGGGGGAAGGCATTGGGGCCAACGTCCTGACTTTC	CASTGGEGIGANVLTF
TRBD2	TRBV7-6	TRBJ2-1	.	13	TGTGCCAGCAGCTTTCTAGCGGGTAATGAGCAGTTCTTC	CASSFLAGNEQFF
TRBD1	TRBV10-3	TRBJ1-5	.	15	TGTGCCATCAGTGAAAGCACAGGGGACAATCAGCCCCAGCATTTT	CAISESTGDNQPQHF
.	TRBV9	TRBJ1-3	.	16	TGTGCCAGCAGCAGTCAAATCGGGGGCTCTGGAAACACCATATATTTT	CASSSQIGGSGNTIYF
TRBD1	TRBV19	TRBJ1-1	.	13	TGTGCCAGTAGGGAGACAGGGGGTGGGAAAGCTTTCTTT	CASRETGGGKAFF
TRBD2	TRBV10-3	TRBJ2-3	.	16	TGTGCCATCAGTGATGGGCTAGCGGGGGGCACAGATACGCAGTATTTT	CAISDGLAGGTDTQYF
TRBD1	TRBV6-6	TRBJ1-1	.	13	TGTGCCAGCAGCGACAGGGGGAACACTGAAGCTTTCTTT	CASSDRGNTEAFF
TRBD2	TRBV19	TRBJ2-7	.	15	TGTGCCAGTAGTACCCGACTAGCGGACTCCTACGAGCAGTACTTC	CASSTRLADSYEQYF
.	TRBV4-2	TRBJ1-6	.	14	TGTGCCAGCAGCCAACAGGGCTATAATTCACCCCTCCACTTT	CASSQQGYNSPLHF
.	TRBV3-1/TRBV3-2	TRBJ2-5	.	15	TGTGCCAGCAGCCAAAACGACCCAGGGCAGAAGACCCAGTACTTC	CASSQNDPGQKTQYF
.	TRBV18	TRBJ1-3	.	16	TGTGCCAGCTCACCAATGGGGCAGTTTTCTGGAAACACCATATATTTT	CASSPMGQFSGNTIYF
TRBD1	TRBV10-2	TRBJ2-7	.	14	TGCGCCAGCGTGAGGGGGGACAGGGACTACGAGCAGTACTTC	CASVRGDRDYEQYF
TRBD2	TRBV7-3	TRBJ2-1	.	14	TGTGCCAGCAGCTTAATCGGGAGGGAAGGCGAGCAGTTCTTC	CASSLIGREGEQFF
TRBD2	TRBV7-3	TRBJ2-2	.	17	TGTGCCAGCAGCTTAAGACTAGCGGGGGCCGAACACCGGGGAGCTGTTTTT	CASSLRLAGAEHRGAVF
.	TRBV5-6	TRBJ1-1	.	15	TGTGCCAGCAGCACGCCGGAACAGGGGAACACTGAAGCTTTCTTT	CASSTPEQGNTEAFF
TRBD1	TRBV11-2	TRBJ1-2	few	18	TGTGCCAGCAGCTTAGAAAGGACAGGGATTACTCTACCTCATGGCTACACCTTC	CASSLERTGITLPHGYTF
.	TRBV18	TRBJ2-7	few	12	TGTGCCAGCTCACCCCAATCCTACGAGCAGTACTTC	CASSPQSYEQYF